Presented here are 11 T cell receptor beta chains from one specimen sequenced in a study of radiotherapy plus CTLA-4 blockade in lung cancer. TCRdb's table, derived via immunoSEQ multiplex PCR, lists solely in-frame clones and lacks some. Of some 64,000 clones in the sample, around 77% were seen once. This material consisted of peripheral blood, taken from a patient treated with radiotherapy plus ipilimumab. The receptors derive from a human donor with non-small cell lung cancer whose response to radiotherapy plus ipilimumab could not be evaluated. Some clones in this sample may be carry-over from other donors' samples.

This chain connects TRBV6-1 to TRBJ1-1; perhaps TRBD1 as D (6 bases). The CDR3 is made up of 16 amino acids. V lost 0 bases and J 3 bases, leaving 14 bases between the germline ends. Germline V CDR1 and CDR2: MNHNS, SASEGT. The CDR3 bases are TGTGCCAGCAGTGAAGCCGCAGGGGTAGGGGACACTGAAGCTTTCTTT. Its translation is CASSEAAGVGDTEAFF.

The chain employs TRBV4-3 and TRBJ1-2, with 7 nucleotides matching TRBD1. J lost 0 bases, V lost 2 bases, and 9 bases had no gene match. This CDR3 has 17 residues. CDR1 LGHNA and CDR2 YSLEER come from the germline V gene. CDR3 loop: CASSQHIWGQTNYGYTF. DNA for the CDR3: TGCGCCAGCAGCCAACACATCTGGGGACAGACTAACTATGGCTACACCTTC.

The rearrangement links TRBV18 to TRBJ1-2; a weak D match, TRBD1 (5 bases). Looked up from germline, CDR1 is KGHSH and CDR2 is LQKENI. The CDR3 is 15 amino acids. V was pared by 2 bases and J by 7 bases, with 17 bases between. The CDR3 sequence is CASSPLGGEDSGYTF. In DNA, the CDR3 is TGTGCCAGCTCACCATTGGGAGGGGAAGACTCTGGCTACACCTTC.

The rearrangement uses TRBV7-6 and TRBJ1-4, with 9 bases aligning to TRBD1. The CDR3 length is 14 residues. V shed 5 bases and J 5 bases; nucleotides not matched to a gene: 3. Per germline, CDR1 SGHVS and CDR2 FNYEAQ. CDR3 DNA sequence: TGTGCCAGCAGCGTGGGACAGGGAAATGAAAAACTGTTTTTT. The encoded protein is CASSVGQGNEKLFF.

The CDR3 loop is CASSVGQGEYEQYF. CDR3 nucleotides: TGTGCCAGCAGCGTAGGTCAGGGTGAGTACGAGCAGTACTTC. The J gene is TRBJ2-7, the V gene TRBV9; TRBD1 might be the D (5 bases). The V gene lost 0 bases and the J gene lost 4 bases, with 11 bases spanning the gap. Germline lookup yields CDR1 SGDLS and CDR2 YYNGEE. The CDR3 has 14 amino acids.

The V gene is TRBV2, the J gene TRBJ1-2, with 7 positions matching TRBD1. From germline, CDR1 is SNHLY and CDR2 FYNNEI. The CDR3 is 14 residues long. V shed 7 bases, J shed 1 base, and the junction held 6 bases outside the gene matches. Written as DNA, the CDR3 is TGTGCCAGCAACACAGGGGCTAATAACTATGGCTACACCTTC. Protein sequence: CASNTGANNYGYTF.

To note about this clone: A read error may produce the germline difference seen at one junction end. The chain employs TRBV5-6 and TRBJ2-7, with a possible D match to TRBD2 (6 bases). Germline CDR1 is SGHDT and CDR2 is YYEEEE. The CDR3 loop spans 13 amino acids. CDR3 sequence (DNA): TGTGCCAGCAGCTTGGCCGGGACTCCGGGTGGACTTTTC. Translated: CASSLAGTPGGLF. Drawing the rest from reference TRBV5-6 and TRBJ2-7, the complete variable domain is DAGVTQSPTHLIKTRGQQVTLRCSPKSGHDTVSWYQQALGQGPQFIFQYYEEEERQRGNFPDRFSGHQFPNYSSELNVNALLLGDSALYLCASSLAGTPGGLFGPGTRLTVT.

The genes are TRBV6-6 and TRBJ2-7, with TRBD1 as a possible D gene (6 bases). Trimming stripped 0 bases from V and 5 bases from J, with 14 bases between. The CDR3 has 15 residues. Per germline, CDR1 MNHNY and CDR2 SVGAGI (reference sequence). For the CDR3, the DNA is TGTGCCAGCAGTTACTCGCTGGGGGCGTTGAACGAGCAGTACTTC. It yields the protein CASSYSLGALNEQYF.

This clone occurred once. The gene calls are TRBV7-6 and TRBJ2-1; D not resolved. Germline CDR1 and CDR2: SGHVS and FNYEAQ. CDR3 size: 13 residues. Deletions cut 2 bases from V and 5 bases from J, with 7 bases between. For the CDR3, the DNA is TGTGCCAGCAGCTTATTGAGCCACAATGAGCAGTTCTTC. It codes for CASSLLSHNEQFF.

This rearrangement joins TRBV19 to TRBJ1-1; the D gene is possibly TRBD1 (5 bases). Between the trimmed V and J ends, which lost 7 bases and 1 base, there was a span of 10 bases. Germline CDR1 is LNHDA and CDR2 is SQIVND (reference sequence). The CDR3 runs 13 residues. In DNA, the CDR3 is TGTGCCAGTAAGACAGTACCGAACACTGAAGCTTTCTTT. Encoded protein: CASKTVPNTEAFF.

The genes are TRBV5-1 and TRBJ1-1; D is possibly TRBD1 (5 bases). The CDR3 is 13 residues long. Trimming cost V 4 bases and J 4 bases, with 11 bases left between them. Looked up from germline, CDR1 is SGHRS and CDR2 is YFSETQ. In DNA, the CDR3 is TGCGCCAGCAGCCCCAGGGATACCACTGAAGCTTTCTTT. Amino acid sequence: CASSPRDTTEAFF.